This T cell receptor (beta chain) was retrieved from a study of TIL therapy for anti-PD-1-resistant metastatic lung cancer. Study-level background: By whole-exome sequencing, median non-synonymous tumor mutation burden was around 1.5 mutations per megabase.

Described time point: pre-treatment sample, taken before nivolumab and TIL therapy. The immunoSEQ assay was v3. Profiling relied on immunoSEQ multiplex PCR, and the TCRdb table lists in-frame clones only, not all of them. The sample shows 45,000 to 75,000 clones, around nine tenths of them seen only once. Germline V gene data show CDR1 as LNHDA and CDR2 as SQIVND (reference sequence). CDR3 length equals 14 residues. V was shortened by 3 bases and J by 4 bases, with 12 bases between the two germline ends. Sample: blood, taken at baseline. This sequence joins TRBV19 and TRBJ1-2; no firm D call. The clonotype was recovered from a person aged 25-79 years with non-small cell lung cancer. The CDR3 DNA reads TGTGCCAGTAGTATTGCAGGCCTGATCTATGGCTACACCTTC. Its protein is CASSIAGLIYGYTF.